This TCR beta chain emerged from a study of T cells in narcolepsy. J was trimmed by 5 bases and V by 2 bases; bases with no gene match: 6. The CDR3 extends over 16 amino acids. Germline V CDR1 and CDR2: SEHNR, FQNEAQ (reference sequence). Some clones are missing from TCRdb's copy, which holds only in-frame ones; the method was immunoSEQ multiplex PCR. The data show about 35,000 clones, more than 70% seen once. The clonotype was recovered from a human donor in good health. The V and J genes are TRBV7-9 and TRBJ2-5; 12 bases fit TRBD2. Sequencing was done on a sample of memory (CD45RA-) CD4+ T cells from blood. As DNA, the CDR3 is TGTGCCAGCAGCTTATTACTAGCGGGGGGCATCGAGACCCAGTACTTC. Its protein is CASSLLLAGGIETQYF.